This T cell receptor (beta chain) is from a study of shared clonotypes between healthy human individuals. The protocol was immunoSEQ multiplex PCR, while the TCRdb copy is restricted to in-frame clones and leaves out a portion. The sample carries over a million clones, about four fifths recorded once. Trimming left V 6 bases short and J 7 bases short, with 22 bases between. Germline CDR1 and CDR2: MNHNY and SVGAGI (reference sequence). The CDR3 loop spans 15 amino acids. As to this clone: No antigen is known for it.

General study results and limits: Naive subsets, compared against memory subsets, generally had larger estimated richness values. Clonotypes not shared had lower generation probabilities than those common to all four donors. Sampling covered blood only; tissue repertoires likely differ.

What was sequenced was memory CD4+ T cells from PBMCs. Documented subset: CD45RA-negative fraction. The rearrangement uses TRBV6-6 and TRBJ2-7; no definite D call. The sequence came from a man aged 18 to 29 in good health. Some clones in this sample may be carry-over from other donors' samples. DNA for the CDR3: TGTGCCAGCAGATCCGCTCCCCCCTTATTATTAGAGCAGTACTTC. This sequence encodes CASRSAPPLLLEQYF.